The 32 T cell receptor beta chains below were found in one sample sequenced in a study of blood T cell repertoires in COVID-19. Data came from immunoSEQ multiplex PCR; TCRdb stores just in-frame clones and leaves some out. The table lists over 200,000 clones, roughly 85% of them singletons. The sequencing sample was made of peripheral blood. The source of these receptors is a woman in her 70s with active or convalescent COVID-19.

The CDR3 region is CASSPRARETQYF. The CDR3 region has the DNA TGTGCCAGCAGCCCCAGAGCGCGGGAGACCCAGTACTTC. This sequence joins TRBV3-1 (or the pseudogene TRBV3-2) and TRBJ2-5; unclear D gene. Germline lookup yields CDR1 LGHDT and CDR2 YNNKEL (reference sequence). V was trimmed by 4 bases and J by 5 bases, leaving 11 bases between them. This CDR3 has 13 amino acids.

This clone was detected once. DNA of the CDR3: TGTGCCAGCAGCAAAGGGCCGGCGGGGCGGGGCACCGGGGAGCTGTTTTTT. Encoded protein: CASSKGPAGRGTGELFF. The chain couples TRBV7-8 to TRBJ2-2; D possibly corresponds to TRBD2 (6 bases). This CDR3 is 17 amino acids long. Germline CDR1 SGHVS, CDR2 FQNEAQ. V shed 5 bases and J shed 4 bases, with 20 bases lying between them. Full variable domain (remainder filled in from reference TRBV7-8 and TRBJ2-2): GAGVSQSPRYKVAKRGQDVALRCDPISGHVSLFWYQQALGQGPEFLTYFQNEAQLDKSGLPSDRFFAERPEGSVSTLKIQRTQQEDSAVYLCASSKGPAGRGTGELFFGEGSRLTVL.

The V call is TRBV5-5, the J call TRBJ2-5; maybe TRBD1 (6 bases). The CDR3 is 14 amino acids. The germline CDR1 and CDR2 sequences are SGHKS and YYEKEE (reference sequence). Trimming took 3 bases from V and 5 from J, leaving 14 bases between them. The CDR3 sequence is CASSSWGHGETQYF. The CDR3 DNA sequence: TGTGCCAGCAGCTCGTGGGGGCACGGGGAGACCCAGTACTTC.

The V and J genes are TRBV30 and TRBJ1-6; a possible D gene is TRBD1 (5 bases). CDR3 length: 16 residues. The ends were cut back, 5 bases at V and 6 bases at J, with 20 bases in the middle. Germline CDR1 is GTSNPN and CDR2 is SVGIG (reference sequence). DNA for the CDR3: TGTGCCTGGGCCCCCGAGGATTTCGGGGGTAATTCACCCCTCCACTTT. Translating gives CAWAPEDFGGNSPLHF.

The chain carries TRBV18 and TRBJ1-1; possible D gene TRBD1, 5 bases. Trimming left V 10 bases short and J 3 bases short, with 12 bases between. Germline V gene lookup returns CDR1 KGHSH and CDR2 LQKENI. The CDR3 sequence is 12 residues long. CDR3: CATKGSDTEAFF. DNA of the CDR3: TGTGCCACCAAGGGGTCGGACACTGAAGCTTTCTTT.

This clone was seen just once. The chain recombines TRBV5-1 with TRBJ1-2, with D uncertain. The V and J ends lost 0 bases and 0 bases respectively, with 6 bases between them. The germline gives CDR1 SGHRS, CDR2 YFSETQ. This CDR3 comprises 14 residues. This chain's CDR3 is CASSLGAANYGYTF. The CDR3 region has the DNA TGCGCCAGCAGCTTGGGGGCAGCTAACTATGGCTACACCTTC.

The gene calls are TRBV7-2 and TRBJ2-3, with a possible D match to TRBD2 (5 bases). The germline V gene encodes CDR1 SGHTA and CDR2 FQGNSA. This CDR3 has 14 residues. Trimming took off 3 bases at V and 2 bases at J, with 9 bases between the two ends. CDR3 sequence reads: CASSFLAYTDTQYF. DNA of the CDR3: TGTGCCAGCAGCTTTTTAGCGTACACAGATACGCAGTATTTT.

The V and J genes are TRBV6-5 and TRBJ2-7; perhaps TRBD2 as D (6 bases). Trimming left V 7 bases short and J 1 base short, with 14 bases between. The V gene's germline CDR1 is MNHEY and CDR2 SVGAGI. This CDR3 is 14 amino acids long. In DNA, the CDR3 is TGTGCCAGCACGGGGACTTACGAATCCTACGAGCAGTACTTC. Protein sequence: CASTGTYESYEQYF.

CDR3 sequence: CSVTGLAIKYNEQFF. The CDR3 bases are TGCAGCGTGACCGGACTAGCGATTAAATACAATGAGCAGTTCTTC. The rearrangement uses TRBV29-1 and TRBJ2-1; the match to TRBD2 covers 9 bases. The length of the CDR3 is 15 residues. The V segment lost 6 bases and the J segment 4 bases; nucleotides outside the gene matches: 10. Germline V gives CDR1 SQVTM, CDR2 ANQGSEA.

This chain joins TRBV4-2 and TRBJ1-5; weak D call: TRBD1 (5 bases). Trimming pared 3 bases from V and 4 bases from J, leaving 7 bases between. CDR1 is LGHNA, CDR2 YNFKEQ, per germline. The CDR3 extends over 13 amino acids. The CDR3 is CASSHSGNQPQHF. CDR3 DNA sequence: TGTGCCAGCAGCCATTCAGGGAATCAGCCCCAGCATTTT.

The rearrangement joins TRBV30 to TRBJ1-1; D gene unclear. The CDR3 has 13 residues. The V gene's germline CDR1 is GTSNPN and CDR2 SVGIG (reference sequence). Trimming stripped 4 bases from V and 0 bases from J, with 9 bases between. Here the CDR3 reads CAWILSVNTEAFF. The DNA of the CDR3 is TGTGCCTGGATCCTCAGTGTGAACACTGAAGCTTTCTTT. The complete variable domain, with remaining parts taken from reference TRBV30 and TRBJ1-1, reads SQTIHQWPATLVQPVGSPLSLECTVEGTSNPNLYWYRQAAGRGLQLLFYSVGIGQISSEVPQNLSASRPQDRQFILSSKKLLLSDSGFYLCAWILSVNTEAFFGQGTRLTVV.

V usage is TRBV5-1 and J usage is TRBJ2-1; 10 bases align to TRBD2. The V gene's germline CDR1 is SGHRS and CDR2 YFSETQ. V gave up 0 bases and J gave up 5 bases; unmatched junction bases: 8. CDR3 length: 17 amino acids. The CDR3 reads CASSLAILAGGNNEQFF. The CDR3 coding sequence is TGCGCCAGCAGCTTGGCCATCTTAGCGGGAGGAAACAATGAGCAGTTCTTC.

This rearrangement joins TRBV5-5 to TRBJ1-1; TRBD1 might be the D (6 bases). CDR1 SGHKS and CDR2 YYEKEE come from the germline V gene (reference sequence). The CDR3 is 16 residues long. With 1 base removed from V and 1 base from J, the gap between germline ends came to 14 bases. CDR3 region: CASSLSYYRENTEAFF. Written as DNA, the CDR3 is TGTGCCAGCAGCTTGTCGTATTACAGGGAGAACACTGAAGCTTTCTTT.

This clone was observed a few times. The chain employs TRBV19 and TRBJ2-6; D possibly corresponds to TRBD2 (5 bases). This CDR3 region has 15 residues. V dropped 5 bases and J dropped 0 bases, with 8 bases sitting between them. Germline loops: CDR1 LNHDA, CDR2 SQIVND (reference sequence). The CDR3: CASSWTFSGANVLTF. CDR3 nucleotide sequence: TGTGCCAGTAGTTGGACTTTCTCTGGGGCCAACGTCCTGACTTTC.

The J gene is TRBJ2-2, the V gene TRBV5-1, with 7 bases aligning to TRBD2. Losses at the gene ends were 1 base for V and 0 bases for J; bases not matched to a gene: 9. The CDR3 is made up of 18 amino acids. CDR1 SGHRS and CDR2 YFSETQ come from the germline V gene. The CDR3 DNA sequence: TGCGCCAGCAGCTTGAGTATGGGGGAGGGGACGAACACCGGGGAGCTGTTTTTT. Translation gives CASSLSMGEGTNTGELFF.

The CDR3 loop is CASRKDYGNTEAFF. In DNA, the CDR3 is TGTGCCAGTAGGAAAGATTACGGGAACACTGAAGCTTTCTTT. The V and J genes are TRBV19 and TRBJ1-1; D unresolved. V was trimmed by 6 bases and J by 1 base, leaving 12 bases between them. This CDR3 is 14 amino acids long. CDR1 LNHDA and CDR2 SQIVND come from the germline V gene (reference sequence). Full variable domain (missing parts from reference TRBV19 and TRBJ1-1): DGGITQSPKYLFRKEGQNVTLSCEQNLNHDAMYWYRQDPGQGLRLIYYSQIVNDFQKGDIAEGYSVSREKKESFPLTVTSAQKNPTAFYLCASRKDYGNTEAFFGQGTRLTVV.

The rearrangement uses TRBV5-1 and TRBJ1-4; TRBD1 matches 8 bases. Trimming cost V 3 bases and J 5 bases; bases outside gene matches: 0. This CDR3 contains 13 residues. The V gene's germline CDR1 is SGHRS and CDR2 YFSETQ. In DNA form, the CDR3 reads TGCGCCAGCAGCTGGACAGGGAATGAAAAACTGTTTTTT. Translation: CASSWTGNEKLFF.

The chain carries TRBV19 and TRBJ1-4; D not resolved. Germline loops: CDR1 LNHDA, CDR2 SQIVND (reference sequence). V was trimmed by 3 bases and J by 5 bases, leaving 13 bases between them. This CDR3 contains 15 residues. CDR3 loop: CASSIGLGTNEKLFF. CDR3 DNA: TGTGCCAGTAGTATTGGCCTGGGCACCAATGAAAAACTGTTTTTT.

CDR3 bases: TGTGCCAGCAGGTCCCGGGACAGGTTTTGGGAGGAAAAACTGTTTTTT. Protein sequence: CASRSRDRFWEEKLFF. V is TRBV25-1 and J is TRBJ1-4, with 8 nucleotides matching TRBD1. Germline CDR1 and CDR2: MGHDK and SYGVNS. The junction had 14 bases not matched to a gene; V was cut back by 6 bases and J by 8 bases. There are 16 residues in the CDR3.

J is TRBJ2-7 and V is TRBV3-1 (or the pseudogene TRBV3-2), with D perhaps matching TRBD1 (6 bases). This CDR3 is 12 amino acids long. V was pared by 8 bases and J by 0 bases, with 8 bases between. The V gene's germline CDR1 is LGHDT and CDR2 YNNKEL (reference sequence). CDR3 sequence (DNA): TGTGCCAGCGGACAGTTCTCCTACGAGCAGTACTTC. Translated, it gives CASGQFSYEQYF.

The rearrangement links TRBV28 to TRBJ1-1, with 7 bases fitting TRBD1. V trimming: 9 bases; J trimming: 4 bases; junction bases outside the gene matches: 8. This CDR3 region has 13 residues. Germline lookup yields CDR1 MDHEN and CDR2 SYDVKM. The CDR3 here is CASNRGGSTEAFF. DNA for the CDR3: TGTGCCAGTAACAGGGGTGGCAGCACTGAAGCTTTCTTT. Complete variable domain (other parts from reference TRBV28 and TRBJ1-1): DVKVTQSSRYLVKRTGEKVFLECVQDMDHENMFWYRQDPGLGLRLIYFSYDVKMKEKGDIPEGYSVSREKKERFSLILESASTNQTSMYLCASNRGGSTEAFFGQGTRLTVV.

There are a few counts of this clone. V is TRBV28 and J is TRBJ1-1, with 7 bases that match TRBD1. V shed 5 bases and J 6 bases; nucleotides not matched to a gene: 6. From germline, CDR1 is MDHEN and CDR2 SYDVKM. The CDR3 is made up of 13 amino acids. The CDR3 loop reads CASSPTGKAEAFF. Written as DNA, the CDR3 is TGTGCCAGCAGTCCGACAGGGAAGGCTGAAGCTTTCTTT. Full variable domain (remainder filled in from reference TRBV28 and TRBJ1-1): DVKVTQSSRYLVKRTGEKVFLECVQDMDHENMFWYRQDPGLGLRLIYFSYDVKMKEKGDIPEGYSVSREKKERFSLILESASTNQTSMYLCASSPTGKAEAFFGQGTRLTVV.

The chain joins TRBV30 to TRBJ2-3; 7 nucleotides match TRBD2. The CDR3 loop spans 13 amino acids. Per germline, CDR1 GTSNPN and CDR2 SVGIG (reference sequence). V dropped 6 bases and J dropped 10; count of bases not matched to a gene: 13. CDR3 DNA: TGTGCCTGCCATATAAGCGATACTAGCGCGCAGTATTTT. Its translation: CACHISDTSAQYF.

V is TRBV6-4 and J is TRBJ1-5; 7 bases align to TRBD1. The CDR3 is made up of 13 amino acids. J lost 7 bases, V lost 4 bases, and 4 bases had no gene match. The germline CDR1 and CDR2 sequences are MRHNA and SNTAGT. For the CDR3, the DNA is TGTGCCAGCAGTGGACAGGGTGGGCAGCCCCAGCATTTT. Translating it yields CASSGQGGQPQHF.

J is TRBJ1-2 and V is TRBV5-1, with TRBD1 identical over 8 bases. The CDR3 contains 14 residues. Unmatched junction bases numbered 9, after V lost 4 bases and J lost 7 bases. Germline CDR1 and CDR2: SGHRS and YFSETQ. The CDR3 DNA sequence: TGCGCCAGCAGCCTATTACAGGGGGAGTCTGGCTACACCTTC. This sequence encodes CASSLLQGESGYTF.

CDR3 sequence (DNA): TGTGCCTGGAGTGTACCCAGGAACATGGGCTACGAGCAGTACTTC. It is translated as CAWSVPRNMGYEQYF. V and J are TRBV30 and TRBJ2-7; D remains unclear. V dropped 0 bases and J dropped 3 bases, with 15 bases sitting between them. The CDR3 is made up of 15 amino acids. Germline CDR1 GTSNPN, CDR2 SVGIG (reference sequence).

The CDR3 here is CASSLDRGTYSPLHF. DNA of the CDR3: TGTGCCAGCAGCTTAGACAGGGGGACCTATTCACCCCTCCACTTT. This sequence joins TRBV11-2 and TRBJ1-6, with 7 bases aligning to TRBD1. V dropped 0 bases and J dropped 8; count of bases not matched to a gene: 4. The germline gives CDR1 SGHAT, CDR2 FQNNGV. The CDR3 covers 15 residues.

CDR3 residues: CASSLETGGYTEAFF. Written as DNA, the CDR3 is TGCGCCAGCAGCTTAGAGACAGGGGGCTACACTGAAGCTTTCTTT. V is TRBV5-1 and J is TRBJ1-1, with 10 bases fitting TRBD1. Germline V gives CDR1 SGHRS, CDR2 YFSETQ. V was clipped by 2 bases and J by 3 bases; unmatched bases: 4. The CDR3 has 15 residues.

V usage is TRBV10-3 and J usage is TRBJ2-7, with 13 bases fitting TRBD2. CDR3 length: 16 residues. In germline, CDR1 is ENHRY, CDR2 SYGVKD. Unmatched junction bases numbered 9, after V lost 8 bases and J lost 2 bases. CDR3 sequence reads: CAISGTSGISPYEQYF. The CDR3 DNA reads TGTGCCATCTCAGGGACTAGCGGGATATCCCCCTACGAGCAGTACTTC.

This sequence joins TRBV19 and TRBJ2-7, with 8 bases fitting TRBD1. After removal of 3 bases from V and 7 bases from J, the junction contained 8 bases not matched to a gene. The CDR3 sequence is 14 residues long. The germline gives CDR1 LNHDA, CDR2 SQIVND (reference sequence). Written as DNA, the CDR3 is TGTGCCAGTAGTATCCGACAGGGGCCTTGGGAGCAGTACTTC. The encoded protein is CASSIRQGPWEQYF.

The rearrangement uses TRBV5-1 and TRBJ2-5, with 8 nucleotides matching TRBD2. The CDR3 sequence is 16 residues long. With V trimmed by 1 base and J by 1 base, 6 bases remained unmatched. Germline lookup yields CDR1 SGHRS and CDR2 YFSETQ. Written as DNA, the CDR3 is TGCGCCAGCAGCTTGACTAGCGGCCCAGGCCAAGAGACCCAGTACTTC. It codes for CASSLTSGPGQETQYF.

The V gene is TRBV11-2, the J gene TRBJ1-2, with D hard to call. This CDR3 is 12 amino acids long. Germline V gene sequence: CDR1 SGHAT, CDR2 FQNNGV. The V end was cut by 4 bases, the J end by 4 bases, with 7 bases between. CDR3 nucleotide sequence: TGTGCCAGCAGCTCTTCCCCCTATGGCTACACCTTC. Amino acid sequence: CASSSSPYGYTF.